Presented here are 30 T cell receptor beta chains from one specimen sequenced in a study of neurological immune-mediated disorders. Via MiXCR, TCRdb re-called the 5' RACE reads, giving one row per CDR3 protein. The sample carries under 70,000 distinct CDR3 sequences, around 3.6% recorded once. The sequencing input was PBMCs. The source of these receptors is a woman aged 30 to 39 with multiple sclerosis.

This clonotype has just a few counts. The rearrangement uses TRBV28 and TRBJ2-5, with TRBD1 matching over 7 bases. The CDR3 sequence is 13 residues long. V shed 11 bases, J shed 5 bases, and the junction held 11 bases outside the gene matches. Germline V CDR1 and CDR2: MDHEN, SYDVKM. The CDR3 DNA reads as TGTGCCGGGAAAAGACAGGGCGGGGAGACCCAGTACTTC. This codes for CAGKRQGGETQYF. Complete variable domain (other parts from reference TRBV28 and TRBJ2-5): DVKVTQSSRYLVKRTGEKVFLECVQDMDHENMFWYRQDPGLGLRLIYFSYDVKMKEKGDIPEGYSVSREKKERFSLILESASTNQTSMYLCAGKRQGGETQYFGPGTRLLVL.

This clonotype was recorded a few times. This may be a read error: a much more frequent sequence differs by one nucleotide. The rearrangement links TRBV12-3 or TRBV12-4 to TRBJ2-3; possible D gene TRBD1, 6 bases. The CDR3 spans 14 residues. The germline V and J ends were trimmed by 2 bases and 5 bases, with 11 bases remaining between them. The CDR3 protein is CASSLYRGGDTQYF. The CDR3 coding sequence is TGTGCCAGCAGTTTATATAGAGGGGGAGATACGCAGTATTTT.

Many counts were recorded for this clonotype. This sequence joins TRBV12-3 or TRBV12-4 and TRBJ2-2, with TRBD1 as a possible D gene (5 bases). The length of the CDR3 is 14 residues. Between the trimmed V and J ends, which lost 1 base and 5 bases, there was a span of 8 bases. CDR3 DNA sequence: TGTGCCAGCAGTTTAGGGCAGGGTACCGGGGAGCTGTTTTTT. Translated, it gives CASSLGQGTGELFF.

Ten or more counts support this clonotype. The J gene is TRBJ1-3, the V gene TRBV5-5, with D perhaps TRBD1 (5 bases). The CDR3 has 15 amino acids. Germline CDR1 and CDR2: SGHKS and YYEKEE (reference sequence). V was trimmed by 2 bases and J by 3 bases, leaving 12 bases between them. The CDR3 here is CASSFSGQNGNTIYF. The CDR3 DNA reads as TGTGCCAGCAGCTTTTCGGGGCAGAATGGAAACACCATATATTTT.

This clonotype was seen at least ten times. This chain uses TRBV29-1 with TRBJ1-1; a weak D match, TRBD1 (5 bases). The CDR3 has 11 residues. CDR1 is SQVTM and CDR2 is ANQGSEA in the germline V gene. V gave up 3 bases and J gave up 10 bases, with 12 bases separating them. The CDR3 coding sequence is TGCAGCGTTGATCGGGGGGGAGGAGCTTTCTTT. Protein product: CSVDRGGGAFF.

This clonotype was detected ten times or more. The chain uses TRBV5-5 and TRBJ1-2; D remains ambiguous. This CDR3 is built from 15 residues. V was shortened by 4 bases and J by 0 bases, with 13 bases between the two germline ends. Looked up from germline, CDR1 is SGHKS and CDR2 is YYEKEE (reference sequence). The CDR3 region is CASSAGREANYGYTF. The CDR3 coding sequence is TGTGCCAGCAGCGCAGGACGCGAAGCTAACTATGGCTACACCTTC.

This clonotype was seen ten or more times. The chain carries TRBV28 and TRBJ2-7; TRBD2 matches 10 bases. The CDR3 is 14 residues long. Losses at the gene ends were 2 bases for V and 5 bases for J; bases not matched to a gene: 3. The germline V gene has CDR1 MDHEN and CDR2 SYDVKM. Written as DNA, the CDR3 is TGTGCCAGCAGTTTACTAGCGGGAGAAGACGAGCAGTACTTC. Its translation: CASSLLAGEDEQYF.

The CDR3 region is CATLDRFDTEAFF. In nucleotides, the CDR3 is TGTGCCACCCTCGACAGGTTCGACACTGAAGCTTTCTTT. The V and J genes are TRBV6-1 and TRBJ1-1; possibly TRBD1 for D (6 bases). CDR3 length equals 13 residues. Germline-derived CDR1 and CDR2 are MNHNS and SASEGT. V dropped 10 bases and J dropped 3 bases, with 15 bases sitting between them.

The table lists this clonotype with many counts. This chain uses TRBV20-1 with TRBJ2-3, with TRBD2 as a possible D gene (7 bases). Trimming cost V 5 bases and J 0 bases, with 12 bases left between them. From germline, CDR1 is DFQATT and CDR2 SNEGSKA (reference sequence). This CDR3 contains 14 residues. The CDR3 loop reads CSARRGASTDTQYF. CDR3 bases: TGCAGTGCTCGACGGGGGGCTAGCACAGATACGCAGTATTTT.

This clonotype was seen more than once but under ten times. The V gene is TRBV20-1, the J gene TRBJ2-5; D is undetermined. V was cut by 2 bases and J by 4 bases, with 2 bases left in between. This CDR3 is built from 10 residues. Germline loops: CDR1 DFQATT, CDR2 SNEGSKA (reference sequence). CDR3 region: CSARRETQYF. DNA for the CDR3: TGCAGTGCTAGAAGAGAGACCCAGTACTTC.

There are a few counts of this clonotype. CDR3 DNA: TGTGCCAGCAGCTTCTCGGCCAGGGGGCGCTCCGGGGAGCTGTTTTTT. It codes for CASSFSARGRSGELFF. The gene calls are TRBV7-2 and TRBJ2-2, with 8 bases that match TRBD1. The CDR3 length is 16 residues. The germline V gene has CDR1 SGHTA and CDR2 FQGNSA. V trimming: 3 bases; J trimming: 6 bases; junction bases outside the gene matches: 9.

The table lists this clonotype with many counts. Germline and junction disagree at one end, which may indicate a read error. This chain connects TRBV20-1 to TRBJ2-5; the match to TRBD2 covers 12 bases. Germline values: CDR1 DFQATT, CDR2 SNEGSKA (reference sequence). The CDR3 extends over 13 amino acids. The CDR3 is CSTSGGRQETQYF. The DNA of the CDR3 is TGCAGTACTAGCGGGGGGCGACAAGAGACCCAGTACTTC.

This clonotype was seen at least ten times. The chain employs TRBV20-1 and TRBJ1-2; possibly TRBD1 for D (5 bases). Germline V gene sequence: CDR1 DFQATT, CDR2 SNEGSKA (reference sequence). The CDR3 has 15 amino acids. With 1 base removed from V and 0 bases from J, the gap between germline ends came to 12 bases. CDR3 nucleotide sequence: TGCAGTGCTAGAGTCCGGCTGGGGCCTAACTATGGCTACACCTTC. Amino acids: CSARVRLGPNYGYTF.

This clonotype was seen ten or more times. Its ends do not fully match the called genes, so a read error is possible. The CDR3 DNA reads TGCGCCAGCAGCTTCGGGGGTAATTCACCCCTCAACTTT. Protein: CASSFGGNSPLNF. V and J are TRBV5-1 and TRBJ1-6; a weak D match, TRBD1 (5 bases). This CDR3 has 13 amino acids. CDR1 SGHRS and CDR2 YFSETQ come from the germline V gene.

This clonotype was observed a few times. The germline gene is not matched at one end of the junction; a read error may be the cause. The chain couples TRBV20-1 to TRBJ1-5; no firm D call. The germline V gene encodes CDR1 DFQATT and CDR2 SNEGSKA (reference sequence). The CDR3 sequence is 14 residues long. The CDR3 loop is CSAGGFFSNQPQNF. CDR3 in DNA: TGCAGTGCGGGCGGCTTTTTTAGCAATCAGCCCCAGAATTTT.

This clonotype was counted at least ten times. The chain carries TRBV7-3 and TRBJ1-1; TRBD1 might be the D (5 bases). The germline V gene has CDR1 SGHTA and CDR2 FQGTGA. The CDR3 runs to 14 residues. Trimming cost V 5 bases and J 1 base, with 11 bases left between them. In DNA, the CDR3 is TGTGCCAGCAGCCCTCGGGGGGAGAACACTGAAGCTTTCTTT. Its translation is CASSPRGENTEAFF.

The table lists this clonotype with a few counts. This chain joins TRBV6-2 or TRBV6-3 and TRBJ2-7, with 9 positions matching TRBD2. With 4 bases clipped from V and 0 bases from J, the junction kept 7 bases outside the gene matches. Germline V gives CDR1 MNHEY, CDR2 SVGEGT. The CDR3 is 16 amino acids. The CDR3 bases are TGTGCCAGCAGTTCGAATCTAGCGGGGAGCTCCTACGAGCAGTACTTC. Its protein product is CASSSNLAGSSYEQYF.

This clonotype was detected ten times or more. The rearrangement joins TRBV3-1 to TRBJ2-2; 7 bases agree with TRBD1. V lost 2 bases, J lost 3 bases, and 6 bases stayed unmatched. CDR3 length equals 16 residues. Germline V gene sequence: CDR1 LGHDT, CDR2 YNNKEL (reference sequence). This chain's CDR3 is CASSQYRTGYTGELFF. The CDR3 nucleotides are TGTGCCAGCAGCCAATATCGGACAGGCTACACCGGGGAGCTGTTTTTT.

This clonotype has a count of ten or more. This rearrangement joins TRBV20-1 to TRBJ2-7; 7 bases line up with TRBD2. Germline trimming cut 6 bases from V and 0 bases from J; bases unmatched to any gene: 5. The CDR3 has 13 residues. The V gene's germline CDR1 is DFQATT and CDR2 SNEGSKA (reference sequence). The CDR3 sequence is CSAPWEGSYEQYF. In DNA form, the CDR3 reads TGCAGTGCCCCGTGGGAGGGCTCCTACGAGCAGTACTTC.

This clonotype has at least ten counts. The CDR3 sequence: CASSLVLANYGYTF. CDR3 DNA sequence: TGTGCCAGCAGCTTAGTTCTAGCTAACTATGGCTACACCTTC. The chain employs TRBV7-9 and TRBJ1-2; D is unclear. From germline, CDR1 is SEHNR and CDR2 FQNEAQ (reference sequence). CDR3 length: 14 residues. Trimming removed 1 base at V and 0 bases at J, with 6 bases between.

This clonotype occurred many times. This CDR3 is CSALNGGNTEAFF. The CDR3 nucleotides read TGCAGTGCCCTCAACGGGGGAAACACTGAAGCTTTCTTT. The chain uses TRBV20-1 and TRBJ1-1, with D perhaps TRBD1 (5 bases). There are 13 residues in the CDR3. V gave up 6 bases and J gave up 2 bases, with 13 bases separating them. CDR1 is DFQATT, CDR2 SNEGSKA, per germline (reference sequence).

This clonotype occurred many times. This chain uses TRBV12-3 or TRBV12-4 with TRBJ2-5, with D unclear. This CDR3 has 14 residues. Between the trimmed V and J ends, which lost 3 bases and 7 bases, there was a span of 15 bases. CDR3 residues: CASSLRSDIGTQYF. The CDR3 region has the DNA TGTGCCAGCAGTTTGCGTAGTGATATCGGGACCCAGTACTTC.

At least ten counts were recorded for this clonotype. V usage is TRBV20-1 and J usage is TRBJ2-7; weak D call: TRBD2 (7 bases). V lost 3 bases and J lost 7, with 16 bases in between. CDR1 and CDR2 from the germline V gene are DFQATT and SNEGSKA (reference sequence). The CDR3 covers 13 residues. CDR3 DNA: TGCAGTGCTAGCCCCGGGGGGCTCGGAGAGCAGTACTTC. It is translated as CSASPGGLGEQYF.

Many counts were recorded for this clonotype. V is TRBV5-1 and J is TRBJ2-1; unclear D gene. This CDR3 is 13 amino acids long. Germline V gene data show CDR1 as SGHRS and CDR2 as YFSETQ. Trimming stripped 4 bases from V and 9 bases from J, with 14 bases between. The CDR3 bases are TGCGCCAGCAGCAGAGAAGCCGTGGGTGAGCAGTTCTTC. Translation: CASSREAVGEQFF.

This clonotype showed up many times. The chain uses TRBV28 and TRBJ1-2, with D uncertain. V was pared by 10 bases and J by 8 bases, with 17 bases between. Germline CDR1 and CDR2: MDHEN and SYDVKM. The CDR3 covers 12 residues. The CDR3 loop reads CATRERAWGYTF. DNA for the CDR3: TGTGCCACCCGGGAAAGGGCGTGGGGCTACACCTTC.

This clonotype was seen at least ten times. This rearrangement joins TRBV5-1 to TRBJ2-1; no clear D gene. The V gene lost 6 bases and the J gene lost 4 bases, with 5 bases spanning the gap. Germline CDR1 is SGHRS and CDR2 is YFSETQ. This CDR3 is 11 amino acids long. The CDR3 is CASKEYNEQFF. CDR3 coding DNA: TGCGCCAGCAAGGAATACAATGAGCAGTTCTTC.

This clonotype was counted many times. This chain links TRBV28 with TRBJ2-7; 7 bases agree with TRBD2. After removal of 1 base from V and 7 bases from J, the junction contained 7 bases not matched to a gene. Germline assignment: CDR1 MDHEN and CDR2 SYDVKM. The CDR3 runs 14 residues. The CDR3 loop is CASSLFQFGGEQYF. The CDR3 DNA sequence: TGTGCCAGCAGTTTATTTCAGTTCGGGGGGGAGCAGTACTTC.

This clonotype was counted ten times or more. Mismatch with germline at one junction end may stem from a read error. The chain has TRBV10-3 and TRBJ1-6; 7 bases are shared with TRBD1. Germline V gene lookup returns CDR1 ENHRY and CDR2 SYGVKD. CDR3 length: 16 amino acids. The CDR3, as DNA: TGTGCCATCGGGCCACAGGGGCTCGCTAATAATTCACCCCTCAACTTT. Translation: CAIGPQGLANNSPLNF.

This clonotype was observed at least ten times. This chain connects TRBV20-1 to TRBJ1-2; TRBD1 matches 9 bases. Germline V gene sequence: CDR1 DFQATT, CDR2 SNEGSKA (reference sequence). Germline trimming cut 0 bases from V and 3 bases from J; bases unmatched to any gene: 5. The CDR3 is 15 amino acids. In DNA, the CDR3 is TGCAGTGCTAGAGATACAGGGGGCGCCGACTATGGCTACACCTTC. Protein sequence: CSARDTGGADYGYTF.

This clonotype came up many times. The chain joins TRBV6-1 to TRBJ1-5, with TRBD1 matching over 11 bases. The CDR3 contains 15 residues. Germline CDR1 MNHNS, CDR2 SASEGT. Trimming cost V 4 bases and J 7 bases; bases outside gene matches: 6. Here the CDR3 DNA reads TGTGCCAGCAGTGGACCGGGACAGGGGGGCCAGCCCCAGCATTTT. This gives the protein CASSGPGQGGQPQHF.